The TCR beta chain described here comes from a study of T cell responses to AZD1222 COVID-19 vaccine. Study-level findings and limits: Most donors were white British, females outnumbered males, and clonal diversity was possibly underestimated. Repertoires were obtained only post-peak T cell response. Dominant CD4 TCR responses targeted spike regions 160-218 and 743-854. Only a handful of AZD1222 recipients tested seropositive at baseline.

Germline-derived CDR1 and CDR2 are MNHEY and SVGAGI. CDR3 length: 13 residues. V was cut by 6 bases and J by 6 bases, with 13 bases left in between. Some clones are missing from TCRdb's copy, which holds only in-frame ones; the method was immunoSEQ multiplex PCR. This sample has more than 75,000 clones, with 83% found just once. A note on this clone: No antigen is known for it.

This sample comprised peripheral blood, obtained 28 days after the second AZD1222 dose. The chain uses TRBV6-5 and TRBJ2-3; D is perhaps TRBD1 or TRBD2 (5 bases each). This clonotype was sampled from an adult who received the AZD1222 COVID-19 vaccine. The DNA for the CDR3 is TGTGCCAGCAGAAGGGGACGGACTGATACGCAGTATTTT. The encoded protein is CASRRGRTDTQYF.